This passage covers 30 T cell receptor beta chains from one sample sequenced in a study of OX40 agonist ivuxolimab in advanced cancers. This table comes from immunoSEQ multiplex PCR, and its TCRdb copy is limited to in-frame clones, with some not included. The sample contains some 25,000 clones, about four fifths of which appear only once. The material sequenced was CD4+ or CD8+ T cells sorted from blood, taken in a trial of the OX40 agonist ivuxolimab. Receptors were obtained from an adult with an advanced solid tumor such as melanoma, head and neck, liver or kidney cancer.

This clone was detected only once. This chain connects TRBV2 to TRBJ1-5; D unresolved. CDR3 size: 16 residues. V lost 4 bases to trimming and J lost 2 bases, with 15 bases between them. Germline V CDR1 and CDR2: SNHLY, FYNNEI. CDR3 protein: CASSGRPGSRNQPQHF. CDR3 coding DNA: TGTGCCAGCAGTGGGCGTCCGGGCAGCCGCAATCAGCCCCAGCATTTT.

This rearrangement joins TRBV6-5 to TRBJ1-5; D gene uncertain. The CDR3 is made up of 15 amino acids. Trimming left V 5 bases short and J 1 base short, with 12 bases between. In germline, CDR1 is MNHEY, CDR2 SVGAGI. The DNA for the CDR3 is TGTGCCAGCAGTACGGGGATGGGGAGCAATCAGCCCCAGCATTTT. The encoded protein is CASSTGMGSNQPQHF.

CDR3: CASSQANRGRYVSTEAFF. CDR3 in DNA: TGCGCCAGCAGCCAAGCTAACAGGGGGCGCTACGTCTCCACTGAAGCTTTCTTT. The chain is built from TRBV4-3 and TRBJ1-1; 9 bases match TRBD1. V lost 1 base to trimming and J lost 4 bases; unmatched junction nucleotides: 13. CDR1 and CDR2 from the germline V gene are LGHNA and YSLEER. The CDR3 is made up of 18 amino acids.

The CDR3 nucleotides are TGTGCCAGCAGTCGGGCAGGGACCTCCCGATCCTACGAGCAGTACTTC. This sequence encodes CASSRAGTSRSYEQYF. The chain couples TRBV27 to TRBJ2-7; either TRBD1 or TRBD2 may supply D (5 bases each). The CDR3 consists of 16 residues. Germline values: CDR1 MNHEY, CDR2 SMNVEV (reference sequence). The V end was cut by 5 bases, the J end by 1 base, with 18 bases between.

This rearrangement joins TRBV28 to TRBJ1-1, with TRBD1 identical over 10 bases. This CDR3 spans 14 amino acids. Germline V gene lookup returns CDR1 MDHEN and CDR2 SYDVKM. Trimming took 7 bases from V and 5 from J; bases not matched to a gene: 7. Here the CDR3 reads CASTRQGARTEAFF. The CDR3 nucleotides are TGTGCCAGCACCCGACAGGGGGCAAGGACTGAAGCTTTCTTT.

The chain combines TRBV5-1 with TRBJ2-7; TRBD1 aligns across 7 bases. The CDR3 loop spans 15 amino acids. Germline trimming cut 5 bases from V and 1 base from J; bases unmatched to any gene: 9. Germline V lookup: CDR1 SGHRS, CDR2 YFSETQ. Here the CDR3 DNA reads TGCGCCAGCAGTCCGGACAGGTTAAGGTCCTACGAGCAGTACTTC. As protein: CASSPDRLRSYEQYF.

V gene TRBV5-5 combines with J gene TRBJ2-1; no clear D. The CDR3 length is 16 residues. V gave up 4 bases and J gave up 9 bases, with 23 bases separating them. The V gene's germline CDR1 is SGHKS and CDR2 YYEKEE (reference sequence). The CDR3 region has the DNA TGTGCCAGCAGCCCCTCGGCAGGACCCACCCTTGTTGAGCAGTTCTTC. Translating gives CASSPSAGPTLVEQFF.

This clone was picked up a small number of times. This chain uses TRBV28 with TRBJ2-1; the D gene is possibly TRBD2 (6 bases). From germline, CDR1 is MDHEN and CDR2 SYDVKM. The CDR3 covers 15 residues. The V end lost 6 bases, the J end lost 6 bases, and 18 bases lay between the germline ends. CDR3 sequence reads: CASRMSGPRGNEQFF. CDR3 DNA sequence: TGTGCCAGCAGGATGAGCGGGCCCCGAGGCAATGAGCAGTTCTTC. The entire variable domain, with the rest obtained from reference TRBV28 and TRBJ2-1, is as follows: DVKVTQSSRYLVKRTGEKVFLECVQDMDHENMFWYRQDPGLGLRLIYFSYDVKMKEKGDIPEGYSVSREKKERFSLILESASTNQTSMYLCASRMSGPRGNEQFFGPGTRLTVL.

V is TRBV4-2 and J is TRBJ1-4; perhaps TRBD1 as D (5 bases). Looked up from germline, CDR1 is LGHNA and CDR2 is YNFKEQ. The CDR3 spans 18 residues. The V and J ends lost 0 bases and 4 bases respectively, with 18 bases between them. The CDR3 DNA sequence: TGTGCCAGCAGCCAAGATGGGACGTTTGGCACGGGTAATGAAAAACTGTTTTTT. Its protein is CASSQDGTFGTGNEKLFF.

This CDR3 reads CASSAPVWGRDGQPQHF. The CDR3 region has the DNA TGTGCCAGCAGTGCGCCCGTTTGGGGTAGGGACGGTCAGCCCCAGCATTTT. The rearrangement uses TRBV28 and TRBJ1-5, with D possibly being TRBD1 (5 bases). Deletions cut 5 bases from V and 6 bases from J, with 23 bases between. Germline V lookup: CDR1 MDHEN, CDR2 SYDVKM. The CDR3 length is 17 residues.

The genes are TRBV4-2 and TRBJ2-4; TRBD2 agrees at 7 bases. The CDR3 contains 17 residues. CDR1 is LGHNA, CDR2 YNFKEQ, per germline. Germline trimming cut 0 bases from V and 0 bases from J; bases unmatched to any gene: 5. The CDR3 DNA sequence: TGTGCCAGCAGCCAAGAGGCGCGGGGGATAGCCAAAAACATTCAGTACTTC. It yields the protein CASSQEARGIAKNIQYF.

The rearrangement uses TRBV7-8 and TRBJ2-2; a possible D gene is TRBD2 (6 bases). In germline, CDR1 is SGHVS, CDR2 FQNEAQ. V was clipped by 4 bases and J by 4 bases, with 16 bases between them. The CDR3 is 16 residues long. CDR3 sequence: CASSSDGLLSTGELFF. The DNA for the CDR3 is TGTGCCAGCAGCTCAGATGGACTACTTAGCACCGGGGAGCTGTTTTTT.

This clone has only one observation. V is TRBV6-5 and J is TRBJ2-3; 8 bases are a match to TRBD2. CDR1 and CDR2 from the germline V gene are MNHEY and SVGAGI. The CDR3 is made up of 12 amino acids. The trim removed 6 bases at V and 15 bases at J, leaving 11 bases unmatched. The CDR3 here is CASRTPAGALYF. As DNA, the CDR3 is TGTGCCAGCAGGACCCCAGCGGGGGCCCTTTATTTT.

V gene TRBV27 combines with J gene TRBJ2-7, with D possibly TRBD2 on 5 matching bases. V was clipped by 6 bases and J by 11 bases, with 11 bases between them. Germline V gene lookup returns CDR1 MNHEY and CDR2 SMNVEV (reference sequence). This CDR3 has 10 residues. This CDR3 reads CASSPGFEYF. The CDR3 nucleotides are TGTGCCAGCAGCCCGGGGTTCGAGTACTTC.

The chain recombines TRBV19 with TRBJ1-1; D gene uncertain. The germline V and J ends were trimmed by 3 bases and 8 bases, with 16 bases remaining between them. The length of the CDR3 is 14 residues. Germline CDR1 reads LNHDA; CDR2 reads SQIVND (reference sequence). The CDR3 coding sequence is TGTGCCAGTAGTATCGGCGGACTCCTGGGAGAAGCTTTCTTT. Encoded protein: CASSIGGLLGEAFF.

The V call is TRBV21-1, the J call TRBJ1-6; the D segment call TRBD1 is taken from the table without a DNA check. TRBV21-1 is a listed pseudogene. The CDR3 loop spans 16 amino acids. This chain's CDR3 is CASSKISRGRGSPLHF. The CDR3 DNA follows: TGTGCCAGCAGCAAGATAAGTAGAGGAAGGGGTTCACCCCTCCACTTT.

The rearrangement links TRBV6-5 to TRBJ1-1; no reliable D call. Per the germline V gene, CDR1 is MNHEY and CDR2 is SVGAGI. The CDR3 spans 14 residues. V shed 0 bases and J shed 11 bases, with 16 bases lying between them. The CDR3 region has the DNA TGTGCCAGCAGTTACTCGTTCGGTACAAATTGGGCTTTCTTT. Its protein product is CASSYSFGTNWAFF.

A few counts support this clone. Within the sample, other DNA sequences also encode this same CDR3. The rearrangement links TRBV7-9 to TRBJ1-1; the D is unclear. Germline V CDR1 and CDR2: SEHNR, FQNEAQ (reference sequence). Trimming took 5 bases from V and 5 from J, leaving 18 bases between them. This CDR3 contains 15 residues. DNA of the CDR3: TGTGCCAGCAGCCCCAACGCTCTAAGGGATACTGAAGCTTTCTTT. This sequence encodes CASSPNALRDTEAFF.

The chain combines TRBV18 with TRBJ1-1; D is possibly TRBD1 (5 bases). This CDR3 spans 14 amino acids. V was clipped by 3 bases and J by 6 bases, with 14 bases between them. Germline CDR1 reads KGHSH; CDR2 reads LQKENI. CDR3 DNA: TGTGCCAGCTCACCGGGACCCGGCGTCGCTGAAGCTTTCTTT. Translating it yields CASSPGPGVAEAFF.

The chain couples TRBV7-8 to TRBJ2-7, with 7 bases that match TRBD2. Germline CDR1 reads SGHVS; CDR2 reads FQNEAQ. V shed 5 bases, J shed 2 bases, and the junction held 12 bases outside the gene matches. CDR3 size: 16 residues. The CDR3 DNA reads TGTGCCAGCAGCCCCCAGGGCGGGAGAGTTCCCTACGAGCAGTACTTC. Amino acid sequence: CASSPQGGRVPYEQYF. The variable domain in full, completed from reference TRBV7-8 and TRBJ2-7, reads GAGVSQSPRYKVAKRGQDVALRCDPISGHVSLFWYQQALGQGPEFLTYFQNEAQLDKSGLPSDRFFAERPEGSVSTLKIQRTQQEDSAVYLCASSPQGGRVPYEQYFGPGTRLTVT.

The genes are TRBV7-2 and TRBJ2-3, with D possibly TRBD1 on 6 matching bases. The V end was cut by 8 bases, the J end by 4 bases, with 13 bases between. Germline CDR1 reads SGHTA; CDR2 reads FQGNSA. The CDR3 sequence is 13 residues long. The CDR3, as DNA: TGTGCCAGCGGGGGCAGGGTCGCAGATACGCAGTATTTT. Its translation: CASGGRVADTQYF.

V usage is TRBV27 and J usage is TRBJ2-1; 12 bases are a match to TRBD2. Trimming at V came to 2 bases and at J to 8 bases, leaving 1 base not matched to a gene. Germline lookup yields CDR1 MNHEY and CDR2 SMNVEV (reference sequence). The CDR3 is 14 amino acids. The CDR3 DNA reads TGTGCCAGCAGTTTAAGGACTAGCGGGGATGAGCAGTTCTTC. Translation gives CASSLRTSGDEQFF.

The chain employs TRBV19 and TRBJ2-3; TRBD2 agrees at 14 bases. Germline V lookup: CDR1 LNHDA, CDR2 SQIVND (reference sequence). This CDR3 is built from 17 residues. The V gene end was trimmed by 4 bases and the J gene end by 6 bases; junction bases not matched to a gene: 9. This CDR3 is CASSTLSGTSGSDTQYF. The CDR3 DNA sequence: TGTGCCAGTAGTACCCTTTCCGGGACTAGCGGGAGTGATACGCAGTATTTT.

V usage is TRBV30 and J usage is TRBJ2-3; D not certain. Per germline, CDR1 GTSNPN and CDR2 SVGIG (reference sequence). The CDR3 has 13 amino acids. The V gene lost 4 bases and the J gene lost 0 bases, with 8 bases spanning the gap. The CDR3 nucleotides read TGTGCCTGGAATGAGAGGAGCACAGATACGCAGTATTTT. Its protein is CAWNERSTDTQYF.

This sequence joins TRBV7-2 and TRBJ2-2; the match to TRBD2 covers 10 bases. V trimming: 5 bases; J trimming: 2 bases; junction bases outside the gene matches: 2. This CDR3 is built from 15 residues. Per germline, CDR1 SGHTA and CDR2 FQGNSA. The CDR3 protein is CASSRTSGNTGELFF. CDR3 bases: TGTGCCAGCAGCCGGACTAGCGGAAACACCGGGGAGCTGTTTTTT.

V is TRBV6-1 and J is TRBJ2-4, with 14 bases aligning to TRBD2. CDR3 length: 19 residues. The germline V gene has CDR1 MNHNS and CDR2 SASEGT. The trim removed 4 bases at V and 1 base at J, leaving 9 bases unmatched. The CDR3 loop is CASSGGLAGAQVAKNIQYF. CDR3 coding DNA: TGTGCCAGCAGTGGGGGACTAGCGGGAGCTCAGGTGGCCAAAAACATTCAGTACTTC.

CDR3 in amino acids: CASSPLTSEETQYF. Written as DNA, the CDR3 is TGCGCCAGCAGCCCCCTAACGTCTGAGGAGACCCAGTACTTC. The V and J genes are TRBV5-1 and TRBJ2-5; D gene ambiguous. V was trimmed by 4 bases and J by 5 bases, leaving 15 bases between them. CDR3 size: 14 residues. Germline V gene lookup returns CDR1 SGHRS and CDR2 YFSETQ.

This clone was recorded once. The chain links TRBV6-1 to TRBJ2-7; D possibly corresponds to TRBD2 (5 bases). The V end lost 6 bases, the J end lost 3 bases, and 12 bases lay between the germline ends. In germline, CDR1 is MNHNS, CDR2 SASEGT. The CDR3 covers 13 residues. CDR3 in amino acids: CASRDGLRYEQYF. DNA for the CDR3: TGTGCCAGCAGGGACGGACTCCGCTACGAGCAGTACTTC.

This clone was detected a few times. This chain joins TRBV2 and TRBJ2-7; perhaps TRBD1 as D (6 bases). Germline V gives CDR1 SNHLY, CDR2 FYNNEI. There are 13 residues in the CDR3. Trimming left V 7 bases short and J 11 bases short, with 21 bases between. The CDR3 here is CASNPGHGSGEYF. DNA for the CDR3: TGTGCCAGCAATCCGGGACACGGATCAGGGGAGTACTTC.

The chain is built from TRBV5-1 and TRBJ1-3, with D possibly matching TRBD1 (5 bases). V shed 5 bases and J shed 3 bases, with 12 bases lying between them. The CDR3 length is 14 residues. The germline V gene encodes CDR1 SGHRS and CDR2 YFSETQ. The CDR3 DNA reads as TGCGCCAGCAGTCTCGGGACTTTTGGAAACACCATATATTTT. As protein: CASSLGTFGNTIYF.